The TCR beta chain under discussion was sequenced for a study of blood T cells in healthy people across ages. Study findings and constraints: Considered underestimates were the diversity estimates obtained from one million T cells. It was not known whether donors were CMV positive (a possible confounder of expanded clonotype changes).

The authors ran a second PCR of 7 to 11 cycles using a sample-barcoded 5' primer and a J-beta primer mix. TCRdb re-derived calls from the 5' RACE reads in MiXCR, one entry per CDR3 protein. The sample gives about 1.4 million distinct CDR3 sequences, approximately 59% of which show up once; 6.5% to 8% is in the top ten. This clonotype was observed a handful of times. Its specificity is not known. Sequencing input: blood. The TCR comes from a man aged 18 to 30 in good health.

The CDR3 DNA reads TGCGCCAGCAGCCAAGGCCCGGGGGGGGGAGGCTACACCTTC. Its translation: CASSQGPGGGGYTF. The V gene is TRBV4-1, the J gene TRBJ1-2; possible D gene TRBD1, 5 bases. The CDR3 runs 14 residues. V was shortened by 1 base and J by 8 bases, with 14 bases between the two germline ends. Germline-derived CDR1 and CDR2 are MGHRA and YSYEKL.